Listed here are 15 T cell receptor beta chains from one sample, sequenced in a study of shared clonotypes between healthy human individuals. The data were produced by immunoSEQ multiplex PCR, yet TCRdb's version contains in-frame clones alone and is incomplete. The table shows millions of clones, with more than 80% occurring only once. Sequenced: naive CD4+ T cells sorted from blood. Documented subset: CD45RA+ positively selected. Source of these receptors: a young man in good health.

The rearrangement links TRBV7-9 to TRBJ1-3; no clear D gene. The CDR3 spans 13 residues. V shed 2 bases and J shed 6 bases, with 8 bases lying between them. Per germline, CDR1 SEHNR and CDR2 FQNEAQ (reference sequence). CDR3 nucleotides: TGTGCCAGCAGCTTATTCGAGCAAAACACCATATATTTT. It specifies CASSLFEQNTIYF.

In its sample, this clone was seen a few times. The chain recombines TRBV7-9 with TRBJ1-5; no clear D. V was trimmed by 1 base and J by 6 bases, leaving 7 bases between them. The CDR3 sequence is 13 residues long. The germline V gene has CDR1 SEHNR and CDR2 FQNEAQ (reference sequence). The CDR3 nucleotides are TGTGCCAGCAGCTTAGTCTCCGGTCAGCCCCAGCATTTT. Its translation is CASSLVSGQPQHF. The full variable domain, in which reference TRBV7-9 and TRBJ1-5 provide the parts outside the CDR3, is DTGVSQNPRHKITKRGQNVTFRCDPISEHNRLYWYRQTLGQGPEFLTYFQNEAQLEKSRLLSDRFSAERPKGSFSTLEIQRTEQGDSAMYLCASSLVSGQPQHFGDGTRLSIL.

For the CDR3, the DNA is TGTGCCAGCAGCTTTGGGGGGTCGGTAGCCAAAAACATTCAGTACTTC. Translating gives CASSFGGSVAKNIQYF. The chain employs TRBV5-6 and TRBJ2-4, with a weak D call TRBD2 (6 bases). Germline values: CDR1 SGHDT, CDR2 YYEEEE. Trimming pared 2 bases from V and 0 bases from J, leaving 12 bases between. The CDR3 contains 16 residues.

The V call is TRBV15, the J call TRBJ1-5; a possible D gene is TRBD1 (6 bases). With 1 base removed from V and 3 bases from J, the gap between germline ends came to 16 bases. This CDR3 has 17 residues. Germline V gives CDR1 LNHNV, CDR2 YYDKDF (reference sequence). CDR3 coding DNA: TGTGCCACCAGCAGAGGGACACCCGGGGGCCTCAATCAGCCCCAGCATTTT. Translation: CATSRGTPGGLNQPQHF. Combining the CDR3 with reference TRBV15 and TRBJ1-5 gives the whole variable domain DAMVIQNPRYQVTQFGKPVTLSCSQTLNHNVMYWYQQKSSQAPKLLFHYYDKDFNNEADTPDNFQSRRPNTSFCFLDIRSPGLGDTAMYLCATSRGTPGGLNQPQHFGDGTRLSIL.

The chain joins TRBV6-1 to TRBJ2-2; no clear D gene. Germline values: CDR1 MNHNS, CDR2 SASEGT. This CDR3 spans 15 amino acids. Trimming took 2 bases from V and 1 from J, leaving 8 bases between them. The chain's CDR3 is CASSELSRNTGELFF. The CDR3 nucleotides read TGTGCCAGCAGTGAACTCAGTAGGAACACCGGGGAGCTGTTTTTT.

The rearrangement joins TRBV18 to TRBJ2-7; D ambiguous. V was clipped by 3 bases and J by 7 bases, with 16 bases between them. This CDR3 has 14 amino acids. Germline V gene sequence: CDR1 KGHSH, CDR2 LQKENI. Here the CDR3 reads CASSPGTQVGEQYF. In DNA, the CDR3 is TGTGCCAGCTCACCCGGCACCCAGGTTGGGGAGCAGTACTTC.

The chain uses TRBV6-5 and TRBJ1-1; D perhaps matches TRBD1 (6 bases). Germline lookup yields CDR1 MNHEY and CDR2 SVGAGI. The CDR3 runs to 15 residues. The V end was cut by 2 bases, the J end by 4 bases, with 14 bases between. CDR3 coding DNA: TGTGCCAGCAGTTACAAGGGTCAGGGGCCCACTGAAGCTTTCTTT. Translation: CASSYKGQGPTEAFF.

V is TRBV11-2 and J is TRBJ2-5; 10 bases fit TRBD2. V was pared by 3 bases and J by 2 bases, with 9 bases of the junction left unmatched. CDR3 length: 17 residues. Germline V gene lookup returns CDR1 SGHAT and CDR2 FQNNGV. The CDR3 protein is CASSLSGRATGQETQYF. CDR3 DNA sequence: TGTGCCAGCAGCTTGAGCGGGAGGGCCACGGGGCAAGAGACCCAGTACTTC.

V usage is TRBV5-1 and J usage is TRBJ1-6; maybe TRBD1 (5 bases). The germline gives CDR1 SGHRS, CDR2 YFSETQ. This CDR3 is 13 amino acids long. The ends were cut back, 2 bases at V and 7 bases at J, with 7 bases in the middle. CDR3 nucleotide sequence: TGCGCCAGCAGCTTCGGGACCAATTCACCCCTCCACTTT. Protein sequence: CASSFGTNSPLHF.

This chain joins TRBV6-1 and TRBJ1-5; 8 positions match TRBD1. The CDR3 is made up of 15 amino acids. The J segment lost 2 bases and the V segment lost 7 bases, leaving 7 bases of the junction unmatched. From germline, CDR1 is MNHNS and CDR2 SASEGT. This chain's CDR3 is CASTRGQGGNQPQHF. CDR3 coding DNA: TGTGCCAGCACTCGAGGACAGGGTGGCAATCAGCCCCAGCATTTT.

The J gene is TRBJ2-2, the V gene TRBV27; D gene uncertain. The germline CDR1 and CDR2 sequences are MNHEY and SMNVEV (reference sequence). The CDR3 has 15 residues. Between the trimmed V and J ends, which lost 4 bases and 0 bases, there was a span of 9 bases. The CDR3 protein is CASSWVSANTGELFF. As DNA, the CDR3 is TGTGCCAGCAGTTGGGTCAGCGCGAACACCGGGGAGCTGTTTTTT.

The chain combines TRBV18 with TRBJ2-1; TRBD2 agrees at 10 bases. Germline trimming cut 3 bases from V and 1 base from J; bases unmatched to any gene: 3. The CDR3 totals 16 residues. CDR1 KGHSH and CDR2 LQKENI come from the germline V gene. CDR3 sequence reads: CASSPASGGSYNEQFF. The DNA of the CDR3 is TGTGCCAGCTCACCTGCTAGCGGGGGATCCTACAATGAGCAGTTCTTC.

Here the CDR3 DNA reads TGTGCCAGCGGACAGTTTAACTATGGCTACACCTTC. The encoded protein is CASGQFNYGYTF. The chain is built from TRBV6-5 and TRBJ1-2; D possibly corresponds to TRBD1 (6 bases). V was trimmed by 8 bases and J by 1 base, leaving 8 bases between them. The germline CDR1 and CDR2 sequences are MNHEY and SVGAGI. The CDR3 is made up of 12 amino acids.

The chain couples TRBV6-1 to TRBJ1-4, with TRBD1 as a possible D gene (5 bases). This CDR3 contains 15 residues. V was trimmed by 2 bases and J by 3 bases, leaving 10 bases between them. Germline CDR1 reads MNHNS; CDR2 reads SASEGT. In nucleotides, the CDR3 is TGTGCCAGCAGTGAAACAGGCGCTTCTAATGAAAAACTGTTTTTT. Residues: CASSETGASNEKLFF.

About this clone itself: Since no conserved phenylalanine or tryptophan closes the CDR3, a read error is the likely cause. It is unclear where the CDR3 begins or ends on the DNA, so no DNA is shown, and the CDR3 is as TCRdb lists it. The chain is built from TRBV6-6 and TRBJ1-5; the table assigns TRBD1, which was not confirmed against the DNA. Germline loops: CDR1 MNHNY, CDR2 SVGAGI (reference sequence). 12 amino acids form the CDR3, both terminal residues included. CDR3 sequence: CASKEGQGGASY.